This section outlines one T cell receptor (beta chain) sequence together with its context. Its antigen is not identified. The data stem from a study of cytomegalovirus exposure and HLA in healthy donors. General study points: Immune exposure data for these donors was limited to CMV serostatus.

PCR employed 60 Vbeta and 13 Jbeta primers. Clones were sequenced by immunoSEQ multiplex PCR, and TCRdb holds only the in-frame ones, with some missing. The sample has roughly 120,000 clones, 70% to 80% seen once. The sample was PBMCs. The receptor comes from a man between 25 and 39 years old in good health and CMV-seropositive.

The CDR3 nucleotides read TGTGCCAGCAGTGACTTAGCGGGAGTTGGTGAGCAGTTCTTC. Translation: CASSDLAGVGEQFF. The V and J genes are TRBV6-4 and TRBJ2-1; 9 bases map to TRBD2. The CDR3 loop spans 14 amino acids. V was pared by 1 base and J by 9 bases, with 4 bases of the junction left unmatched. In germline, CDR1 is MRHNA, CDR2 SNTAGT.